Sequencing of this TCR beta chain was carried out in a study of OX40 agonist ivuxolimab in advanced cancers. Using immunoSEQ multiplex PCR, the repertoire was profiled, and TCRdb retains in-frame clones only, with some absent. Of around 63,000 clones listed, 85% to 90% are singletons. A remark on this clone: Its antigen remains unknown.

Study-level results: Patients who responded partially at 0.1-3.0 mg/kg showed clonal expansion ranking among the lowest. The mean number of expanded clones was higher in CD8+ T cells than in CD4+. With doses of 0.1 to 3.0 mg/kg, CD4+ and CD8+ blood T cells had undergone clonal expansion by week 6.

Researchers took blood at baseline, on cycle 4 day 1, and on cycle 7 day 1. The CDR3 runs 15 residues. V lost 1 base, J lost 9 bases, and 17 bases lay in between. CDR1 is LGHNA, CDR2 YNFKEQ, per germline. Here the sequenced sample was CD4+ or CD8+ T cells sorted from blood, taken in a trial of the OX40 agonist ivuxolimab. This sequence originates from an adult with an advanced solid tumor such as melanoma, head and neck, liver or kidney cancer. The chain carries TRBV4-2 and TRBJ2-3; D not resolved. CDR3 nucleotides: TGTGCCAGCAGCCAAGTGAGTCAAGATACGAGAACGCAGTATTTT. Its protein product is CASSQVSQDTRTQYF.